This T cell receptor beta chain emerged from a study of blood T cell repertoires in COVID-19. At the level of the study: The United States, Italy and Spain provided the acute and convalescent COVID-19 samples. Nucleic acid was either cDNA or gDNA, and it came from T cells, B-cell-depleted T cells, or PBMCs.

Residents of about two dozen US areas, aged about 18 to 95 years, made up the participants. Each participant's cohort was designated according to participant-reported clinical history. Assay used: immunoSEQ multiplex PCR; TCRdb lists only in-frame clones, some missing. The repertoire consists of 250,000 to 300,000 clones, with roughly four fifths occurring once and the leading ten covering around 3.9%. V gave up 5 bases and J gave up 5 bases, with 15 bases separating them. The V gene's germline CDR1 is SGHNT and CDR2 YENEEA. The CDR3 totals 14 residues. The clonotype was recovered from a man aged 25 to 45 with acute COVID-19. V gene TRBV11-3 combines with J gene TRBJ2-5, with TRBD1 as a possible D gene (7 bases). Sequencing input: PBMCs or T cells enriched from blood (not recorded which). The CDR3 sequence: CASSAGQLLETQYF. DNA of the CDR3: TGTGCCAGCAGCGCGGGACAGTTGTTGGAGACCCAGTACTTC.